Sequencing of this T cell receptor beta chain was carried out in a study of blood T cell repertoires in COVID-19. Study context: Spain, Italy and the United States supplied samples that represented acute and convalescent COVID-19.

Study processing details: Reference gene primer amplification gave nucleated cell count estimates. Assay used: immunoSEQ multiplex PCR; TCRdb lists only in-frame clones, some missing. Clonal size and the V and J genes are those of that table, whereas D and trimming came from the DNA. The data contain 300,000 to 350,000 clones, around nine tenths of them seen just once; the ten biggest clones take up 6% to 7%. This clone has only a few counts. Germline lookup yields CDR1 SNHLY and CDR2 FYNNEI. Trimming left V 2 bases short and J 2 bases short, with 10 bases between. CDR3 length: 14 amino acids. This TCR was sampled from a woman in her twenties or thirties with COVID-19, enrolled during active disease. The chain joins TRBV2 to TRBJ2-7, with TRBD2 as a possible D gene (5 bases). The sequenced material came from peripheral blood. The CDR3 coding sequence is TGTGCCAGCAGTGAAACTAGTAGAGCCTACGAGCAGTACTTC. Protein sequence: CASSETSRAYEQYF. Together with reference TRBV2 and TRBJ2-7, the CDR3 gives the full variable domain: EPEVTQTPSHQVTQMGQEVILRCVPISNHLYFYWYRQILGQKVEFLVSFYNNEISEKSEIFDDQFSVERPDGSNFTLKIRSTKLEDSAMYFCASSETSRAYEQYFGPGTRLTVT.